In this sample, the clone carrying this T cell receptor (beta chain) turned up once. These data come from a study of blood T cells in healthy people across ages. This CDR3 comprises 12 residues. CDR1 and CDR2 from the germline V gene are SGHVS and FNYEAQ. Trimming pared 4 bases from V and 7 bases from J, leaving 10 bases between. A second about 7 to 12 cycle PCR used barcoded and J-beta primers. From the 5' RACE reads, TCRdb called clonotypes with MiXCR, one entry per CDR3 protein. The data hold roughly 1.5 million distinct CDR3 sequences, with 40% to 45% observed a single time. Input material: blood. The chain links TRBV7-6 to TRBJ1-1; D is perhaps TRBD1 (5 bases). This clonotype was obtained from a woman aged 18-29 years in good health. CDR3 residues: CASSSGHFEAFF. As DNA, the CDR3 is TGTGCCAGCAGCTCAGGACATTTTGAAGCTTTCTTT.